This record covers a single TCR beta chain. The antigen is undetermined. The protocol was immunoSEQ multiplex PCR, while the TCRdb copy is restricted to in-frame clones and leaves out a portion. The sample lists about 300,000 clones, 76% occurring once. This specimen belongs to a study of cytotoxic CD8 clonotypes in ibrutinib-treated CLL. Across the whole study: A mean of around 270,000 productive templates and 100,000 or so productive rearrangements was obtained per sample. General observations from the study: Samples from sustained-remission and progressing patients were taken at different times. Clonality measured at baseline exceeded age-matched healthy donors, tracking circulating CD8+ T-cell counts.

Trimming cost V 0 bases and J 7 bases; bases outside gene matches: 7. CDR3 size: 16 residues. CDR1 is SGHDN and CDR2 is FVKESK in the germline V gene. This sample comprised PBMCs, obtained at disease progression, from a patient treated with ibrutinib. The chain carries TRBV14 and TRBJ2-1; 9 positions match TRBD2. The receptor's source is a human donor with chronic lymphocytic leukemia. The CDR3 is CASSQDRWLAGNEQFF. DNA of the CDR3: TGTGCCAGCAGCCAAGATCGTTGGCTAGCGGGGAATGAGCAGTTCTTC. Combining the CDR3 with reference TRBV14 and TRBJ2-1 gives the whole variable domain EAGVTQFPSHSVIEKGQTVTLRCDPISGHDNLYWYRRVMGKEIKFLLHFVKESKQDESGMPNNRFLAERTGGTYSTLKVQPAELEDSGVYFCASSQDRWLAGNEQFFGPGTRLTVL.